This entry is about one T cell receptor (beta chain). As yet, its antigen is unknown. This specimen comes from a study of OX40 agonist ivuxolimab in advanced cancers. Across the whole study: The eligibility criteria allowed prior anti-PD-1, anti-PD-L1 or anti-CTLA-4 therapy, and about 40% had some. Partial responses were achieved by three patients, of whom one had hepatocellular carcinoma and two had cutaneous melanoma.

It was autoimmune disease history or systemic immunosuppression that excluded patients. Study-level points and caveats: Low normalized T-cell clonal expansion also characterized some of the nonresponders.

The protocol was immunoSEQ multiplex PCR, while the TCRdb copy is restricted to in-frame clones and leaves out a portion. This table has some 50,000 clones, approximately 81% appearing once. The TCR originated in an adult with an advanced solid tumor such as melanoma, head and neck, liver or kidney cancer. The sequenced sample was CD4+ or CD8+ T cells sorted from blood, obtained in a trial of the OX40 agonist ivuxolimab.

The CDR3 here is CSAQGGTEAFF. As DNA, the CDR3 is TGCAGCGCCCAGGGTGGCACTGAAGCTTTCTTT. The chain uses TRBV29-1 and TRBJ1-1, with D perhaps matching TRBD1 (5 bases). Germline V gives CDR1 SQVTM, CDR2 ANQGSEA. V lost 7 bases and J lost 4, with 10 bases in between. This CDR3 contains 11 residues.